One sample yielded the 26 T cell receptor beta chains listed below, sequenced in a study of cytomegalovirus exposure and HLA in healthy donors. A multiplex PCR was run with 60 Vbeta primers and 13 Jbeta primers. Clones were read by immunoSEQ multiplex PCR, and TCRdb kept only the in-frame ones, dropping some. The sample consists of about 140,000 clones, 76% of them appearing once. Specimen: PBMCs. These receptor sequences come from a male donor in good health and CMV-seronegative.

The chain has TRBV5-4 and TRBJ2-7; D unresolved. The germline V gene encodes CDR1 SGHNT and CDR2 YYREEE (reference sequence). V dropped 0 bases and J dropped 1 base, with 5 bases sitting between them. The CDR3 is made up of 13 amino acids. DNA of the CDR3: TGTGCCAGCAGCTTGGAACATTCCTACGAGCAGTACTTC. Its translation is CASSLEHSYEQYF.

This clone was detected a few times. The chain combines TRBV6-5 with TRBJ1-4; TRBD1 agrees at 11 bases. The CDR3 totals 15 residues. The trim removed 5 bases at V and 7 bases at J, leaving 6 bases unmatched. CDR1 and CDR2 from the germline V gene are MNHEY and SVGAGI. CDR3 sequence: CASSGGTGGSEKLFF. The CDR3 nucleotides are TGTGCCAGCAGTGGCGGGACAGGGGGGAGTGAAAAACTGTTTTTT.

This clone was seen once. The chain joins TRBV30 to TRBJ1-1; D is uncertain. V shed 0 bases and J shed 0 bases, with 5 bases lying between them. The CDR3 loop spans 13 amino acids. Germline loops: CDR1 GTSNPN, CDR2 SVGIG (reference sequence). The CDR3 is CAWSVQMNTEAFF. The CDR3 nucleotides are TGTGCCTGGAGTGTACAAATGAACACTGAAGCTTTCTTT.

The chain couples TRBV5-5 to TRBJ2-2, with D unclear. The CDR3 contains 15 residues. Germline V lookup: CDR1 SGHKS, CDR2 YYEKEE (reference sequence). With 2 bases removed from V and 2 bases from J, the gap between germline ends came to 10 bases. The CDR3 DNA is TGTGCCAGCAGCTTTACAAATATCAACACCGGGGAGCTGTTTTTT. Translated: CASSFTNINTGELFF.

The CDR3 loop reads CASSPKAGTVEKLFF. In DNA, the CDR3 is TGTGCCAGCAGTCCCAAGGCCGGGACAGTTGAAAAACTGTTTTTT. The gene calls are TRBV2 and TRBJ1-4; 7 nucleotides align to TRBD1. The germline CDR1 and CDR2 sequences are SNHLY and FYNNEI. The CDR3 is 15 amino acids. The trim removed 5 bases at V and 7 bases at J, leaving 10 bases unmatched.

This clone was observed a handful of times. The rearrangement joins TRBV10-3 to TRBJ2-5, with TRBD1 identical over 8 bases. The CDR3 length is 14 residues. CDR1 is ENHRY and CDR2 is SYGVKD in the germline V gene. Unmatched junction bases numbered 7, after V lost 6 bases and J lost 4 bases. CDR3 nucleotides: TGTGCCATCAGCTCCCCAGGGGGCCCAGAGACCCAGTACTTC. This sequence encodes CAISSPGGPETQYF.

This clone has only a few counts. V usage is TRBV28 and J usage is TRBJ1-2; tentative D call: TRBD1 (5 bases). The CDR3 covers 14 residues. The germline gives CDR1 MDHEN, CDR2 SYDVKM. V was pared by 5 bases and J by 0 bases, with 10 bases between. The CDR3 DNA reads as TGTGCCAGCAGTACAGGCTTAGCTAACTATGGCTACACCTTC. Translation gives CASSTGLANYGYTF.

The chain uses TRBV6-5 and TRBJ1-4; perhaps TRBD1 as D (5 bases). CDR1 and CDR2 (germline): MNHEY, SVGAGI. CDR3 length: 14 residues. Trimming pared 3 bases from V and 8 bases from J, leaving 13 bases between. The CDR3 is CASSYEEGPEKLFF. CDR3 nucleotide sequence: TGTGCCAGCAGTTATGAGGAGGGACCCGAAAAACTGTTTTTT.

This clone was seen a handful of times. The chain couples TRBV27 to TRBJ1-1; 7 bases map to TRBD1. The CDR3 is 16 amino acids. After removal of 1 base from V and 4 bases from J, the junction contained 9 bases not matched to a gene. Germline values: CDR1 MNHEY, CDR2 SMNVEV (reference sequence). The CDR3 region has the DNA TGTGCCAGCAGTTTATGGCCATTACCAGGGGGCACTGAAGCTTTCTTT. Residues: CASSLWPLPGGTEAFF.

The rearrangement joins TRBV7-9 to TRBJ2-1, with D maybe TRBD2 (6 bases). The V and J ends lost 5 bases and 6 bases respectively, with 17 bases between them. This CDR3 spans 15 amino acids. Germline V gene lookup returns CDR1 SEHNR and CDR2 FQNEAQ (reference sequence). The CDR3 DNA follows: TGTGCCAGCAGCCTAAGGGCTGAGGGAGGCAATGAGCAGTTCTTC. As protein: CASSLRAEGGNEQFF.

The chain employs TRBV7-9 and TRBJ1-2; TRBD1 matches at 9 bases. This CDR3 has 14 amino acids. V shed 5 bases, J shed 10 bases, and the junction held 11 bases outside the gene matches. Germline V CDR1 and CDR2: SEHNR, FQNEAQ (reference sequence). CDR3 DNA: TGTGCCAGCAGCAATACGGGACAGGGACTTGTCTACACCTTC. It codes for CASSNTGQGLVYTF.

In this sample, this clone turned up once. One end of the junction varies from germline; a read error may be responsible. In nucleotides, the CDR3 is TGTGCCAGCAGTCAAGCGCGCGAGCAGTACTTC. It codes for CASSQAREQYF. The V gene is TRBV2, the J gene TRBJ2-7; D is ambiguous. Germline CDR1 reads SNHLY; CDR2 reads FYNNEI. CDR3 length equals 11 residues.

The rearrangement uses TRBV7-9 and TRBJ2-7; 7 nucleotides align to TRBD1. CDR1 SEHNR and CDR2 FQNEAQ come from the germline V gene (reference sequence). With 5 bases clipped from V and 2 bases from J, the junction kept 6 bases outside the gene matches. This CDR3 comprises 14 residues. This CDR3 is CASSPTGPPYEQYF. The CDR3, as DNA: TGTGCCAGCAGCCCGACAGGGCCTCCCTACGAGCAGTACTTC.

This clone was recorded a few times. This sequence joins TRBV5-4 and TRBJ2-1; D may be TRBD2 (6 bases). The CDR3 loop spans 16 amino acids. V was pared by 4 bases and J by 0 bases, with 14 bases between. The V gene's germline CDR1 is SGHNT and CDR2 YYREEE (reference sequence). CDR3 nucleotides: TGTGCCAGCAGCCCAAGCGGGTCCCGCTCCTACAATGAGCAGTTCTTC. It encodes CASSPSGSRSYNEQFF.

This clone was counted a few times. The V call is TRBV9, the J call TRBJ2-1; 7 bases are shared with TRBD2. The junction had 7 bases not matched to a gene; V was cut back by 3 bases and J by 4 bases. Germline V gene lookup returns CDR1 SGDLS and CDR2 YYNGEE. The CDR3 contains 15 residues. In DNA form, the CDR3 reads TGTGCCAGCAGCGCTGGACTAGGTATATACAATGAGCAGTTCTTC. Translated, it gives CASSAGLGIYNEQFF.

This clone has only one observation. The chain has TRBV5-3 and TRBJ2-7, with 11 bases lining up with TRBD2. TRBV5-3 is known as an ORF, though its function is uncertain. V lost 3 bases to trimming and J lost 5 bases; unmatched junction nucleotides: 25. The CDR3 contains 21 residues. In nucleotides, the CDR3 is TGTGCCAGAAGCTCACTCCCCTCACGGTCACTAGCGGGAGAGAAGGTTAACGAGCAGTACTTC. Encoded protein: CARSSLPSRSLAGEKVNEQYF.

CDR3 nucleotide sequence: TGTGCCTGGAGGGCGCCTAGCGGGAGGAAATGGTTCTTC. Encoded protein: CAWRAPSGRKWFF. The V and J genes are TRBV30 and TRBJ2-1; 11 bases align to TRBD2. Unmatched junction bases numbered 10, after V lost 3 bases and J lost 15 bases. The germline V gene encodes CDR1 GTSNPN and CDR2 SVGIG (reference sequence). The CDR3 is 13 amino acids.

The chain employs TRBV7-2 and TRBJ1-2, with 7 bases aligning to TRBD1. V lost 1 base, J lost 4 bases, and 3 bases stayed unmatched. Germline loops: CDR1 SGHTA, CDR2 FQGNSA. This CDR3 contains 14 residues. The CDR3 DNA sequence: TGTGCCAGCAGCTTAGACAGGGGAACCTATGGCTACACCTTC. This translates into CASSLDRGTYGYTF.

The chain is built from TRBV11-1 and TRBJ2-5; 8 bases match TRBD1. J lost 3 bases, V lost 6 bases, and 9 bases had no gene match. In germline, CDR1 is SGHAT, CDR2 FQDESV (reference sequence). CDR3 length: 15 amino acids. For the CDR3, the DNA is TGTGCCAGCAGGACTGGGGCAGGGGGCGAAGAGACCCAGTACTTC. Amino acids: CASRTGAGGEETQYF.

The chain combines TRBV4-1 with TRBJ2-1, with TRBD2 identical over 15 bases. CDR3 size: 15 residues. V trimming: 4 bases; J trimming: 9 bases; junction bases outside the gene matches: 4. Germline CDR1 and CDR2: MGHRA and YSYEKL. CDR3 DNA: TGCGCCAGCAGCCCCAGGACTAGCGGGGGGGCTGAGCAGTTCTTC. Residues: CASSPRTSGGAEQFF.

This clone was observed once. V and J are TRBV7-2 and TRBJ2-1, with TRBD2 matching over 7 bases. Trimming took 5 bases from V and 11 from J; bases not matched to a gene: 9. The CDR3 sequence is 13 residues long. The germline V gene encodes CDR1 SGHTA and CDR2 FQGNSA. The CDR3 loop reads CASSGSGTTKQFF. CDR3 nucleotides: TGTGCCAGCAGCGGATCCGGGACTACGAAGCAGTTCTTC.

The chain carries TRBV6-1 and TRBJ1-1, with a possible D match to TRBD1 (5 bases). Trimming removed 5 bases from V and 1 base from J, with 11 bases in between. This CDR3 is 14 amino acids long. Germline V lookup: CDR1 MNHNS, CDR2 SASEGT. DNA for the CDR3: TGTGCCAGCAGTTCTCGACAGAAGAACACTGAAGCTTTCTTT. Protein: CASSSRQKNTEAFF.

This clone was found a few times. V and J are TRBV19 and TRBJ1-5, with 8 bases lining up with TRBD1. This CDR3 is 15 amino acids long. CDR1 and CDR2 (germline): LNHDA, SQIVND (reference sequence). The J segment lost 6 bases and the V segment lost 7 bases, leaving 11 bases of the junction unmatched. This chain's CDR3 is CASKGVDREGQPQHF. The CDR3 nucleotides read TGTGCCAGTAAGGGAGTGGACAGGGAAGGTCAGCCCCAGCATTTT.

This chain links TRBV5-1 with TRBJ1-4, with TRBD1 as a possible D gene (5 bases). Germline V gives CDR1 SGHRS, CDR2 YFSETQ. The CDR3 covers 14 residues. Trimming cost V 0 bases and J 8 bases, with 11 bases left between them. As DNA, the CDR3 is TGCGCCAGCAGCTTGGGCAGGGAAAAGGAAAAACTGTTTTTT. Amino acid sequence: CASSLGREKEKLFF.

The chain links TRBV5-6 to TRBJ1-2, with TRBD1 matching over 7 bases. This CDR3 spans 15 amino acids. Per germline, CDR1 SGHDT and CDR2 YYEEEE. The junction had 8 bases not matched to a gene; V was cut back by 1 base and J by 5 bases. In DNA form, the CDR3 reads TGTGCCAGCAGCTTGATGGGACAGAGAGAGTATGGCTACACCTTC. This gives the protein CASSLMGQREYGYTF.

V gene TRBV29-1 combines with J gene TRBJ1-2; TRBD1 matches 7 bases. J lost 4 bases, V lost 3 bases, and 8 bases had no gene match. CDR3 size: 14 residues. From germline, CDR1 is SQVTM and CDR2 ANQGSEA. CDR3 protein: CSVEDDRASYGYTF. CDR3 DNA: TGCAGCGTTGAGGACGACAGGGCCAGCTATGGCTACACCTTC.